These T cell receptor beta chains were read from a single sample in a study of blood T cell repertoires in COVID-19. Sequencing used immunoSEQ multiplex PCR; TCRdb keeps in-frame clones, though not all of them. The sample carries over 85,000 clones, approximately 79% recorded once. Material: peripheral blood. These receptors all stem from a woman of 80 years or more with active or convalescent COVID-19. CDR3s include the opening cysteine and the closing phenylalanine or tryptophan. D genes are given only for firm matches. Only some rows state a clone size, as once, few, many or a class for expanded clones.

v_call,d_call,j_call,clone_size,cdr3_nt,cdr3_aa
TRBV2,NA,TRBJ2-7,few,TGTGCCAGCAGTGGCATGGGGGGAGAGCAGTACTTC,CASSGMGGEQYF
TRBV10-3,NA,TRBJ1-5,NA,TGTGCCATCAGTGAACAGGGAAATCAGCCCCAGCATTTT,CAISEQGNQPQHF
TRBV4-1,TRBD2,TRBJ2-1,once,TGCGCCAGCAGCCGACTAGCGGGATCCTACAATGAGCAGTTCTTC,CASSRLAGSYNEQFF
TRBV14,NA,TRBJ1-1,NA,TGTGCCAGCAGCCAAATCAGGGGGAACACTGAAGCTTTCTTT,CASSQIRGNTEAFF
TRBV11-3,NA,TRBJ2-3,NA,TGTGCCAGCAGCTTAAAAACGGGAGCAACGACAGATACGCAGTATTTT,CASSLKTGATTDTQYF
TRBV9,NA,TRBJ2-7,once,TGTGCCAGCAGCGTAGCTCCCGCGGGTCGGGAGCAGTACTTC,CASSVAPAGREQYF
TRBV2,NA,TRBJ2-7,NA,TGTGCCAGCAGGTGGACGGGGTCCTACGAGCAGTACTTC,CASRWTGSYEQYF
TRBV13,TRBD2,TRBJ2-5,NA,TGTGCCAGCAGCAAACGAGTAGCGGGAGATCTGGGAGGAGAGACCCAGTACTTC,CASSKRVAGDLGGETQYF
TRBV29-1,NA,TRBJ1-2,NA,TGCAGCGTTGAAGCGACAGGCCCCTCGAGTGGCTACACCTTC,CSVEATGPSSGYTF
TRBV5-1,TRBD1,TRBJ1-4,NA,TGCGCCAGCAGCAACCTTCCGCCGGGACAGGGAAATGAAAAACTGTTTTTT,CASSNLPPGQGNEKLFF
TRBV2,TRBD1,TRBJ2-1,NA,TGTGCCAGCAGACCCGACAGGGGAAGGAACAATGAGCAGTTCTTC,CASRPDRGRNNEQFF
TRBV25-1,TRBD2,TRBJ2-1,NA,TGTGCCAGCAGTGAATTCCGGCTAGCGGGAGGCAATGAGCAGTTCTTC,CASSEFRLAGGNEQFF
TRBV18,NA,TRBJ1-4,NA,TGTGCCAGCTCAGGAGGGTCCAGTGAAAAACTGTTTTTT,CASSGGSSEKLFF
TRBV11-2,NA,TRBJ1-5,NA,TGTGCCAGCAGCTTAGCTGGAGGGGATCAGCCCCAGCATTTT,CASSLAGGDQPQHF
TRBV5-1,TRBD1,TRBJ1-2,NA,TGCGCCAGCAGCTTGAGGGGACAGGCCTCACCTAACTATGGCTACACCTTC,CASSLRGQASPNYGYTF
TRBV7-3,NA,TRBJ1-5,NA,TGTGCCAGCAGCAGCCCCAGGGATAGCAATCAGCCCCAGCATTTT,CASSSPRDSNQPQHF
TRBV7-2,TRBD2,TRBJ2-1,NA,TGTGCCAGCAGCTTAGCTGTAGCGGGAGGGTTTTACAATGAGCAGTTCTTC,CASSLAVAGGFYNEQFF